This TCR beta chain derives from a study of CD8 T cells in ankylosing spondylitis (TCRdb year 2017). Context from the whole study: The study profiled T cell receptor beta repertoires in healthy donors and ankylosing spondylitis patients to find disease-linked TCR variants. The full study cohort comprised 20 to 25 ankylosing spondylitis patients and about a hundred healthy donors. Samples of peripheral blood were taken, and for ankylosing spondylitis patients, synovial fluid was collected as well. What the study reported, not specific to this receptor: The disease-linked clones showed a CD8+ phenotype and occurred at relatively low frequencies in peripheral blood. A TCR beta motif of fewer than 10 highly homologous amino acid variants appeared characteristic of blood from ankylosing spondylitis patients. The disease-linked clones were reported as significantly enriched in matched synovial fluid samples from ankylosing spondylitis patients. Some TCR beta motif variants had previously been reported in synovial fluid and blood of reactive arthritis patients, which suggested common disease-initiation mechanisms.

The reads were generated on an Illumina HiSeq 2500. Quantitative 5'-RACE with molecular barcodes was used to prepare TCR beta libraries. As for how the authors treated the data: A new computational method, built on a probabilistic model of VDJ rearrangement, was used to identify disease-linked TCR variants. Through fastp at Q25 and MiXCR, TCRdb rebuilt clones from the public reads, retaining in-frame beta chains. Rows with one shared CDR3 protein collapse into an entry with the most common genes and DNA. TCRdb, not the original authors, processed these V and J calls. The sample table records about 400,000 distinct CDR3 sequences; approximately 20% of these occur just once. Approximately 15% of the sample comes from the top ten. To note about this clonotype: Its antigen is unknown. The input lacks base qualities; no much larger clone sits a single base away.

Reading the germline V gene gives CDR1 SGHRS and CDR2 YFSETQ. The CDR3 runs 16 residues from the cysteine to the phenylalanine. The retained sequence is limited to the CDR3, 48 bases, with the frame set at the first base. Trimmed from V: 3 bases; trimmed from J: 3 bases; junction bases lacking a gene match: 11. This clonotype was obtained from a male donor with ankylosing spondylitis. The chain uses TRBV5-1 and TRBJ2-5; TRBD1 matches 7 bases in the middle. Sequencing used blood, either unsorted or a sorted T cell fraction (not recorded which). The CDR3 in this case is CASSSRTGFAKETQYF. The sequenced DNA is TGCGCCAGCAGCTCGCGGACAGGTTTTGCCAAAGAGACCCAGTACTTC.